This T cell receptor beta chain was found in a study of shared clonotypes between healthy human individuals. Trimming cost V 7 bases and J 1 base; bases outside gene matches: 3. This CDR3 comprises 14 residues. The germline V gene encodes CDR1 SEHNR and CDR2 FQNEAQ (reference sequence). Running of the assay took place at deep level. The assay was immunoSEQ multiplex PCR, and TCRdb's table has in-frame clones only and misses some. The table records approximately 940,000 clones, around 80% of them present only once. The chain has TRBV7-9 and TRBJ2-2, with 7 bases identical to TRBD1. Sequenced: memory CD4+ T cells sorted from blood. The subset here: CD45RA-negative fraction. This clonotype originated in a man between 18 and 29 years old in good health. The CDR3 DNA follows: TGTGCCAGCACTAGGACAGGGAACACCGGGGAGCTGTTTTTT. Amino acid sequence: CASTRTGNTGELFF.